This T cell receptor (beta chain) was found in a study of Ad26.COV2.S vaccination and SARS-CoV-2 variants. Across the study: COV1001, an Ad26.COV2.S trial, supplied this vaccine-arm donor. Into the muscle, Ad26.COV2.S was dosed once or twice, 56 days apart. Study-wide findings and caveats: Reported post-vaccination CD8+ and CD4+ T cell responses to spike showed substantial breadth.

Treatment here: 19 received Ad26.COV2.S at low or high dose, single or two shots; about five received placebo; per-sample allocation not given. Samples were taken on day 63 after the first vaccine or placebo injection. The study used a vaccine consisting of an Ad26 vector that expressed Wuhan-strain SARS-CoV-2 spike. V lost 7 bases and J 3 bases, leaving 11 bases between the germline ends. The germline gives CDR1 MNHEY, CDR2 SVGAGI. The length of the CDR3 is 13 residues. Data came from immunoSEQ multiplex PCR; TCRdb stores just in-frame clones and leaves some out. The sample lists some 390,000 clones; about 91% were seen once. On this clone itself: Its antigen is unknown.

The chain employs TRBV6-5 and TRBJ2-3; D is uncertain. The sample here was peripheral blood, taken in a trial of Ad26.COV2.S vaccine versus placebo. This TCR derives from a person between 18 and 65 years old who received the Ad26.COV2.S COVID-19 vaccine or a placebo. CDR3 residues: CASTTDWTDTQYF. CDR3 nucleotides: TGTGCCAGCACCACCGACTGGACAGATACGCAGTATTTT.